The present TCR beta chain was sequenced within a study of blood T cell repertoires in COVID-19. Study-wide context: There were acute and convalescent COVID-19 samples, and they came from the United States, Italy and Spain.

Profiling relied on immunoSEQ multiplex PCR, and the TCRdb table lists in-frame clones only, not all of them. The table shows a few hundred thousand clones, with 70% to 90% occurring only once. V shed 0 bases and J shed 6 bases, with 31 bases lying between them. Germline assignment: CDR1 KGHDR and CDR2 SFDVKD. This CDR3 comprises 21 residues. The V and J genes are TRBV24-1 and TRBJ1-1; D remains unclear. What was sequenced was peripheral blood. The sequence was collected from a woman in her sixties or seventies with COVID-19, enrolled during active disease. Here the CDR3 reads CATSDLRGNKAKKYKDAEAFF. CDR3 nucleotides: TGTGCCACCAGTGATTTGCGGGGTAACAAGGCGAAGAAGTACAAGGACGCTGAAGCTTTCTTT.